This TCR beta chain appears in the sequencing data of a study of T-cell reconstitution after alpha-beta-depleted transplantation in children. Molecular barcoding with unique molecular identifiers was used for the TCRbeta library. In TCRdb, the PCR reads were re-called with MiXCR into one record per CDR3 protein. The sample has roughly 500,000 distinct CDR3 sequences, roughly 33% seen once; the top ten hold under 3%. Per germline, CDR1 SGHNT and CDR2 YYREEE (reference sequence). The CDR3 extends over 15 amino acids. Trimming removed 0 bases from V and 7 bases from J; junction bases left unmatched: 5. This sample comprised PBMCs from the stem cell graft donor, obtained from the stem cell graft. The receptor was isolated from a human donor who donated a stem cell graft to a child with aplastic anemia. The rearrangement links TRBV5-4 to TRBJ2-1; 9 positions agree with TRBD1. In DNA, the CDR3 is TGTGCCAGCAGCTTGGACAGGGGGCGCCGGAATGAGCAGTTCTTC. Translation gives CASSLDRGRRNEQFF. The complete variable domain, with remaining parts taken from reference TRBV5-4 and TRBJ2-1, reads ETGVTQSPTHLIKTRGQQVTLRCSSQSGHNTVSWYQQALGQGPQFIFQYYREEENGRGNFPPRFSGLQFPNYSSELNVNALELDDSALYLCASSLDRGRRNEQFFGPGTRLTVL.